A selection of T cell receptor beta chains follows, all from one sample in a study of OX40 agonist ivuxolimab in advanced cancers. Generated by immunoSEQ multiplex PCR, the TCRdb table keeps only in-frame clones and is missing some. The sample yields fewer than 50,000 clones, roughly 82% seen once. The sequencing here drew on CD4+ or CD8+ T cells sorted from blood, taken in a trial of the OX40 agonist ivuxolimab. These receptors originate from an adult with an advanced solid tumor such as melanoma, head and neck, liver or kidney cancer. Both conserved end residues are part of each CDR3. A D gene is named only where the DNA matches it firmly. Size tells how often a clone was seen (once, few, many) or the class of an expanded clone, and some rows leave it out.

v_call	clone_size	j_call	d_call	cdr3_aa	cdr3_nt
TRBV18	-	TRBJ2-2	TRBD1	CASSRQGNTGELFF	TGTGCCAGCTCCCGACAGGGGAACACCGGGGAGCTGTTTTTT
TRBV5-1	-	TRBJ2-1	-	CASSLETYNEQFF	TGCGCCAGCAGCCTGGAAACATACAATGAGCAGTTCTTC
TRBV21-1	-	TRBJ2-7	-	CASSNSYEQYF	TGTGCCAGCAGCAACTCCTACGAGCAGTACTTC
TRBV27	-	TRBJ2-1	-	CASSIPEGIEQFF	TGTGCCAGCAGCATACCGGAGGGAATTGAGCAGTTCTTC
TRBV6-4	-	TRBJ2-1	-	CASSERTSDFRPNEQFF	TGTGCCAGCAGTGAACGGACCTCCGATTTTCGACCAAATGAGCAGTTCTTC
TRBV6-5	-	TRBJ2-1	TRBD2	CASSYSGLAPYNEQFF	TGTGCCAGCAGTTACTCGGGACTAGCTCCCTACAATGAGCAGTTCTTC
TRBV7-2	-	TRBJ1-2	TRBD1	CASSAGQGYGYTF	TGTGCCAGCAGCGCGGGACAGGGCTATGGCTACACCTTC
TRBV30	-	TRBJ2-2	-	CAWTGQHTGELFF	TGTGCCTGGACCGGGCAGCACACCGGGGAGCTGTTTTTT
TRBV10-2	-	TRBJ1-1	-	CASSEFRVVHTEAFF	TGCGCCAGCAGTGAGTTTAGGGTAGTGCACACTGAAGCTTTCTTT
TRBV30	-	TRBJ1-2	-	CAWSVTGKGYTF	TGTGCCTGGAGTGTAACAGGGAAAGGCTACACCTTC
TRBV27	-	TRBJ2-7	TRBD2	CASSFFAGAGYEQYF	TGTGCCAGCAGTTTTTTTGCGGGAGCAGGCTACGAGCAGTACTTC
TRBV2	-	TRBJ1-1	-	CASSDEGSNTEAFF	TGTGCCAGCAGTGACGAGGGTTCGAACACTGAAGCTTTCTTT
TRBV5-4	-	TRBJ2-5	-	CASSPASKVRETQYF	TGTGCCAGCAGCCCGGCGAGCAAGGTTAGAGAGACCCAGTACTTC
TRBV18	-	TRBJ1-1	-	CASSPRTQNTEAFF	TGTGCCAGCTCACCACGGACCCAGAACACTGAAGCTTTCTTT
TRBV5-4	-	TRBJ2-7	TRBD2	CASSSGLAGAGSYEQYF	TGTGCCAGCAGCTCGGGACTAGCGGGAGCGGGATCCTACGAGCAGTACTTC
TRBV19	-	TRBJ2-4	-	CASSKGDIAKNIQYF	TGTGCCAGTAGCAAGGGGGATATAGCCAAAAACATTCAGTACTTC
TRBV23-1	-	TRBJ2-5	-	CASSQSGRVQETQYF	TGCGCCAGCAGTCAATCGGGCAGGGTGCAAGAGACCCAGTACTTC
TRBV25-1	few	TRBJ2-1	-	CASVAGFGSYNEQFF	TGTGCCAGCGTGGCGGGATTCGGTTCCTACAATGAGCAGTTCTTC
TRBV7-9	few	TRBJ2-4	TRBD1	CASSSTGAKNIQYF	TGTGCCAGCAGCTCGACAGGGGCCAAAAACATTCAGTACTTC
TRBV10-3	-	TRBJ2-5	-	CAISRGGLGETQYF	TGTGCCATCTCACGAGGAGGGTTGGGGGAGACCCAGTACTTC
TRBV15	-	TRBJ2-3	TRBD2	CATSRDPWVAGLPTDTQYF	TGTGCCACCAGCAGAGATCCCTGGGTAGCGGGTCTACCAACAGATACGCAGTATTTT
TRBV19	-	TRBJ2-3	TRBD1	CASSPTGGSDTQYF	TGTGCCAGTAGCCCGACAGGGGGCTCAGATACGCAGTATTTT
TRBV7-9	-	TRBJ2-7	-	CASSPGPTYEQYF	TGTGCCAGCAGCCCCGGACCGACCTACGAGCAGTACTTC
TRBV7-9	-	TRBJ2-1	-	CASSPPGVVEQFF	TGTGCCAGCAGCCCACCGGGAGTTGTTGAGCAGTTCTTC
TRBV10-2	few	TRBJ1-2	-	CASSDPLGGSNYGYTF	TGCGCCAGCAGTGACCCGTTGGGGGGCTCTAACTATGGCTACACCTTC
TRBV7-9	-	TRBJ2-7	-	CASSLGVGTNEQYF	TGTGCCAGCAGCTTAGGTGTAGGTACCAACGAGCAGTACTTC
TRBV4-3	-	TRBJ1-1	-	CASSQGQFTEAFF	TGCGCCAGCAGCCAAGGACAGTTCACTGAAGCTTTCTTT
TRBV5-6	once	TRBJ2-3	TRBD2	CASSPGLAGVETDTQYF	TGTGCCAGCAGCCCTGGACTAGCGGGAGTAGAAACAGATACGCAGTATTTT
TRBV21-1	-	TRBJ2-7	-	CASSIIDRDGSYEQYF	TGTGCCAGCAGCATTATAGACAGGGACGGAAGCTACGAGCAGTACTTC
TRBV5-1	-	TRBJ2-1	-	CASSSKDSRGPGNEQFF	TGCGCCAGCAGCTCAAAGGATAGCAGGGGCCCGGGTAATGAGCAGTTCTTC
TRBV18	-	TRBJ1-4	-	CASSPSTRKNEKLFF	TGTGCCAGCTCACCTTCGACCAGAAAGAATGAAAAACTGTTTTTT
TRBV27	-	TRBJ2-7	-	CASSTGTQTYEQYF	TGTGCCAGCAGCACCGGGACGCAAACCTACGAGCAGTACTTC